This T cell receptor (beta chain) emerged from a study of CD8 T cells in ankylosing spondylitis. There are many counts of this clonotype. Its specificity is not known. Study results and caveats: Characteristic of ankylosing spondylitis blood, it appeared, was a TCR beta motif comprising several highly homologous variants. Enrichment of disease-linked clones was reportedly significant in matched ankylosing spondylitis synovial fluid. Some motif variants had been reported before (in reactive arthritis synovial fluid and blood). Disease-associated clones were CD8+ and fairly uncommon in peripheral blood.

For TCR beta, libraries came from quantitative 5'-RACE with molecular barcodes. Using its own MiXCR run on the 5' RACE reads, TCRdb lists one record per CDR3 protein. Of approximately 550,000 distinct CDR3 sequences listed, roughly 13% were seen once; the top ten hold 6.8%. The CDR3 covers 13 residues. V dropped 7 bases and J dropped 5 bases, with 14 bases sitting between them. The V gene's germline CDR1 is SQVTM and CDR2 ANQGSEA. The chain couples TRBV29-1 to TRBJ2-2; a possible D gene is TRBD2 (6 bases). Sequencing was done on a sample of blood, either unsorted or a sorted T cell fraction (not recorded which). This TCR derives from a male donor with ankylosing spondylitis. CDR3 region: CSARPGGTGELFF. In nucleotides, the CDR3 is TGCAGCGCTCGCCCCGGGGGAACCGGGGAGCTGTTTTTT.